Sequencing of this T cell receptor beta chain was carried out in a study of Ad26.COV2.S vaccination and SARS-CoV-2 variants. As for the study in general: Of the COV1001 trial arms, the Ad26.COV2.S arm included the donor. Once or twice, 56 days apart, Ad26.COV2.S was delivered intramuscularly. Study observations and caveats: Analytic work on TCR breadth and depth might have understated the full extent of total T cell responses.

V lost 1 base to trimming and J lost 3 bases, with 16 bases between them. Germline CDR1 and CDR2: LGHNA and YSLEER. The length of the CDR3 is 18 residues. On this clone: The antigen is undetermined.

Treatment of the sample: some 20 received Ad26.COV2.S at low or high dose, single or two shots; roughly 5 received placebo; per-sample allocation not given. Sampling was performed 63 days after the first vaccine or placebo injection. Donor was an adult aged 18-55 years in Boston. Here immunoSEQ multiplex PCR was the method, and the copy in TCRdb shows in-frame clones only, minus some. The data contain around 250,000 clones, 87% of them seen just once; the ten biggest clones take up just under 3%. The sequence derives from a person between 18 and 59 years old who received the Ad26.COV2.S COVID-19 vaccine or a placebo. The rearrangement uses TRBV4-3 and TRBJ2-6; possible D gene TRBD1, 6 bases. Sequencing was performed on peripheral blood, taken in a trial of Ad26.COV2.S vaccine versus placebo. The CDR3 region is CASSQATGLGDGANVLTF. The CDR3 coding sequence is TGCGCCAGCAGCCAAGCAACAGGGCTCGGGGATGGGGCCAACGTCCTGACTTTC.